These 15 T cell receptor beta chains were sequenced from one sample in a study of naive and memory T cell subsets. The SP2 primer and nested alpha and beta constant region primers amplified ligated cDNA in four rounds. TCRdb re-analysed the 5' RACE reads in MiXCR, keeping a single row per CDR3 protein. In the table there are about 62,000 distinct CDR3 sequences, under 10% of which are singletons. A UMI-containing oligonucleotide was joined by 3' ligation to the TCR cDNA template. The receptors were gathered from a female donor in good health.

This clonotype was observed at least ten times. A junction boundary mismatches the germline segment, possibly from a read error. The rearrangement joins TRBV7-7 to TRBJ1-6; possible D gene TRBD1, 5 bases. The CDR3 has 14 residues. CDR1 SSHAT and CDR2 FNYEAQ come from the germline V gene (reference sequence). CDR3 in amino acids: CASSLTGENSPLHF. The CDR3 DNA sequence: TGTGCTAGCAGCTTAACAGGAGAAAATTCACCCCTCCACTTT.

This clonotype appeared many times. The rearrangement links TRBV20-1 to TRBJ2-6; D ambiguous. From germline, CDR1 is DFQATT and CDR2 SNEGSKA (reference sequence). The CDR3 has 14 residues. Trimming took 4 bases from V and 1 from J, leaving 8 bases between them. The DNA for the CDR3 is TGCAGTGCTATTCTTTTATCTGGGGCCAACGTCCTGACTTTC. Encoded protein: CSAILLSGANVLTF.

This clonotype occurred a few times. V gene TRBV5-1 combines with J gene TRBJ2-3, with D possibly TRBD2 on 6 matching bases. CDR1 is SGHRS and CDR2 is YFSETQ in the germline V gene. Trimming pared 5 bases from V and 6 bases from J, leaving 10 bases between. CDR3 size: 12 residues. The CDR3: CASSRDSDTQYF. For the CDR3, the DNA is TGCGCCAGCAGTAGGGACTCCGATACGCAGTATTTT.

CDR3 in amino acids: CASSQEASGSSWEQYF. CDR3 DNA sequence: TGTGCCAGCAGCCAAGAGGCTAGCGGGAGTTCTTGGGAGCAGTACTTC. The chain recombines TRBV4-2 with TRBJ2-7; 10 bases map to TRBD2. The CDR3 runs 16 residues. Germline CDR1 and CDR2: LGHNA and YNFKEQ. V shed 0 bases, J shed 7 bases, and the junction held 9 bases outside the gene matches.

The gene calls are TRBV7-2 and TRBJ2-1, with TRBD2 matching over 14 bases. The V gene end was trimmed by 4 bases and the J gene end by 7 bases; junction bases not matched to a gene: 6. The CDR3 is made up of 16 amino acids. CDR1 and CDR2 from the germline V gene are SGHTA and FQGNSA. This chain's CDR3 is CASSSPGLAGVNEQFF. The CDR3 nucleotides are TGTGCCAGCAGCTCCCCGGGACTAGCGGGAGTAAATGAGCAGTTCTTC.

This chain uses TRBV29-1 with TRBJ2-3; 10 bases agree with TRBD2. CDR1 and CDR2 (germline): SQVTM, ANQGSEA. With 3 bases clipped from V and 4 bases from J, the junction kept 10 bases outside the gene matches. The CDR3 spans 16 residues. CDR3 coding DNA: TGCAGCGTTGATCGGCTAGCGGGAGAATCGGCAGATACGCAGTATTTT. Its translation: CSVDRLAGESADTQYF.

The chain couples TRBV20-1 to TRBJ2-1; 8 nucleotides agree with TRBD2. The V gene's germline CDR1 is DFQATT and CDR2 SNEGSKA (reference sequence). The V gene end was trimmed by 0 bases and the J gene end by 4 bases; junction bases not matched to a gene: 5. The CDR3 has 15 amino acids. CDR3 coding DNA: TGCAGTGCTAGAGAGGTGCTAGCGGGTTACAATGAGCAGTTCTTC. Translation: CSAREVLAGYNEQFF.

The chain links TRBV6-8 to TRBJ2-7, with D perhaps TRBD2 (5 bases). The CDR3 loop spans 16 amino acids. V lost 8 bases and J 0 bases, leaving 20 bases between the germline ends. Germline V gene lookup returns CDR1 MNHGY and CDR2 SAAAGT. CDR3 region: CASLEDGEIPSYEQYF. CDR3 sequence (DNA): TGTGCCAGCTTAGAAGACGGGGAAATACCCTCCTACGAGCAGTACTTC.

This chain joins TRBV20-1 and TRBJ1-1; 7 bases map to TRBD1. In germline, CDR1 is DFQATT, CDR2 SNEGSKA (reference sequence). This CDR3 comprises 15 residues. J lost 1 base, V lost 5 bases, and 10 bases had no gene match. The CDR3 coding sequence is TGCAGTGCTCCAAGCCAGAACAGGGGGAACACTGAAGCTTTCTTT. It codes for CSAPSQNRGNTEAFF.

This clonotype appeared a single time. The junction departs from the called germline gene at one end, perhaps through a read error. V is TRBV20-1 and J is TRBJ1-5, with no clear D. Germline V CDR1 and CDR2: DFQATT, SNEGSKA (reference sequence). The CDR3 has 14 amino acids. CDR3 sequence: CSASWGNSNQAQHF. CDR3 bases: TGCAGTGCTAGTTGGGGAAATAGCAATCAGGCCCAGCATTTT.

This clonotype appeared many times. The chain couples TRBV7-8 to TRBJ1-1; no definite D call. This CDR3 has 14 residues. Germline V lookup: CDR1 SGHVS, CDR2 FQNEAQ. Trimming shortened V by 3 bases and J by 8 bases, and 16 bases separated the two germline ends. The CDR3 is CASSFPGLYLEAFF. The CDR3 nucleotides read TGTGCCAGCAGCTTTCCGGGTCTCTACTTGGAAGCTTTCTTT.

This chain connects TRBV9 to TRBJ2-3, with a weak D call TRBD2 (6 bases). V lost 7 bases and J 4 bases, leaving 19 bases between the germline ends. Per the germline V gene, CDR1 is SGDLS and CDR2 is YYNGEE. The CDR3 contains 15 residues. The CDR3 spells CASAKRLEVSDTQYF. DNA of the CDR3: TGTGCCAGCGCGAAGCGACTAGAAGTCTCAGATACGCAGTATTTT.

This chain joins TRBV6-1 and TRBJ2-5, with TRBD2 identical over 7 bases. Germline-derived CDR1 and CDR2 are MNHNS and SASEGT. CDR3 size: 13 residues. Trimming removed 7 bases from V and 1 base from J; junction bases left unmatched: 3. DNA for the CDR3: TGTGCCAGCATTAGGACTAGCCAAGAGACCCAGTACTTC. Its protein product is CASIRTSQETQYF.

The table lists this clonotype with many counts. V usage is TRBV19 and J usage is TRBJ2-5; TRBD2 matches at 7 bases. Losses at the gene ends were 6 bases for V and 10 bases for J; bases not matched to a gene: 14. Germline V lookup: CDR1 LNHDA, CDR2 SQIVND (reference sequence). The CDR3 length is 14 residues. CDR3 nucleotide sequence: TGTGCCAGTAGCCCAAAGGTTGGCGGGAGCAACCAGTACTTC. This gives the protein CASSPKVGGSNQYF.

This clonotype was seen only a few times. This chain connects TRBV6-1 to TRBJ2-3, with 12 bases that match TRBD1. Germline CDR1 MNHNS, CDR2 SASEGT. The CDR3 runs to 19 residues. The ends lost 2 bases at V and 1 base at J; junction bases unmatched: 10. CDR3 protein: CASSEPGQGAWARTDTQYF. The CDR3 DNA follows: TGTGCCAGCAGTGAACCGGGACAGGGGGCATGGGCACGCACAGATACGCAGTATTTT.